This TCR beta chain was found in a study of T cells after yellow fever vaccination. Study summary: SMART-Seq v4 Ultra Low Input prepared the low-cell-number fractions.

A single record per CDR3 protein comes from TCRdb applying MiXCR to the 5' RACE reads. This sample has around 590,000 distinct CDR3 sequences, with over 9% found just once. General study results and limits: Abundant bulk-derived clonotypes could contaminate FACS-sorted repertoires. Most clones from primary vaccination were detected again post-booster (roughly 96% CD4, about 88% CD8).

CDR1 SGHTA and CDR2 FQGNSA come from the germline V gene. V lost 4 bases to trimming and J lost 7 bases; unmatched junction nucleotides: 5. The length of the CDR3 is 16 residues. On this clonotype itself: Its specificity is unknown.

Sequenced material: PBMCs, taken on the day of the yellow fever booster vaccination. This chain uses TRBV7-2 with TRBJ2-1, with 15 positions matching TRBD2. The source of this sequence is a man aged 25-45 years who received the YFV17D yellow fever vaccine. CDR3 coding DNA: TGTGCCAGCAGCTCACTCGGGACTAGCGGGAGGAATGAGCAGTTCTTC. It is translated as CASSSLGTSGRNEQFF.